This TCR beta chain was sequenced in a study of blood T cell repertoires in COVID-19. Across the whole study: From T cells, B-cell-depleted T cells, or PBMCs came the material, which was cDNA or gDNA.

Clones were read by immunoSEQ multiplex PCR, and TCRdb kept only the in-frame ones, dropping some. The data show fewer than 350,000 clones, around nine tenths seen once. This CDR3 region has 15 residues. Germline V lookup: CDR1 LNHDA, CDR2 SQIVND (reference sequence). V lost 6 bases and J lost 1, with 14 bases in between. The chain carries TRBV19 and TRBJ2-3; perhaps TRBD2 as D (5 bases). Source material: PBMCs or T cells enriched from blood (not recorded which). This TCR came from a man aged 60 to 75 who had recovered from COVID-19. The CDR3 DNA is TGTGCCAGTAGCGGCGGGCCAACTCGCACAGATACGCAGTATTTT. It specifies CASSGGPTRTDTQYF. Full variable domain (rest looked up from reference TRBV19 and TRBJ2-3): DGGITQSPKYLFRKEGQNVTLSCEQNLNHDAMYWYRQDPGQGLRLIYYSQIVNDFQKGDIAEGYSVSREKKESFPLTVTSAQKNPTAFYLCASSGGPTRTDTQYFGPGTRLTVL.